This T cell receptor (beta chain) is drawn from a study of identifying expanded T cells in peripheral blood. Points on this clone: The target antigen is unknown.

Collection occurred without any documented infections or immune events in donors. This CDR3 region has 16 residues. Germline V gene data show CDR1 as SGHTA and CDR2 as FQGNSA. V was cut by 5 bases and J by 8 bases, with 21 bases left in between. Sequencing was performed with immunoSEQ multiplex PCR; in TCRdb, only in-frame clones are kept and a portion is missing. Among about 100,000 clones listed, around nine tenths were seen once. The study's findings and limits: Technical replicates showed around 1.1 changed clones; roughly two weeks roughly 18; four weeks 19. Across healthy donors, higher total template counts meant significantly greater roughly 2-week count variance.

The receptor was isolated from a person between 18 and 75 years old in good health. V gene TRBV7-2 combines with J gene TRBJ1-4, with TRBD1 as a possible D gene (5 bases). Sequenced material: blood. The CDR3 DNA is TGTGCCAGCAGCCCGGCCCCCGGGCAGGGCGAGGAAAAACTGTTTTTT. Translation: CASSPAPGQGEEKLFF.